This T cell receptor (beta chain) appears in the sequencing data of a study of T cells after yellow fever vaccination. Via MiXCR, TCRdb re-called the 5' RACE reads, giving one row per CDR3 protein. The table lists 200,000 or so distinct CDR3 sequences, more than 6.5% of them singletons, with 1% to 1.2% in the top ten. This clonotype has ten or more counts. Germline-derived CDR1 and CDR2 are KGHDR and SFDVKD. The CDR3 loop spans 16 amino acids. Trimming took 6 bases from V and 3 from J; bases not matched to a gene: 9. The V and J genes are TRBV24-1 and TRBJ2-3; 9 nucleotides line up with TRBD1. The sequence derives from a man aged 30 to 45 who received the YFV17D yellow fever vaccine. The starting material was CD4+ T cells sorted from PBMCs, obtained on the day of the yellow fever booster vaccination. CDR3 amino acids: CATSPGQGGLTDTQYF. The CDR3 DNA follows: TGTGCCACCAGTCCGGGACAGGGAGGTTTGACAGATACGCAGTATTTT.